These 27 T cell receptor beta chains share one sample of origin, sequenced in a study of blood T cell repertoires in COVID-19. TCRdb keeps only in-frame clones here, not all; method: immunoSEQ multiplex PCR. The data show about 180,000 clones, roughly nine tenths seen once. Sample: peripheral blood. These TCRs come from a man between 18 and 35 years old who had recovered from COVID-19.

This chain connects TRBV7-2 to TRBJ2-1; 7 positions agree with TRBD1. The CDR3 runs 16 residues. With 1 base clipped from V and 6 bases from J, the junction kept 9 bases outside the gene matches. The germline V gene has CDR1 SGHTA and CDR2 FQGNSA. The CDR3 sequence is CASSLEGSTGFNEQFF. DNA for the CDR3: TGTGCCAGCAGCTTAGAAGGGTCGACAGGGTTCAATGAGCAGTTCTTC.

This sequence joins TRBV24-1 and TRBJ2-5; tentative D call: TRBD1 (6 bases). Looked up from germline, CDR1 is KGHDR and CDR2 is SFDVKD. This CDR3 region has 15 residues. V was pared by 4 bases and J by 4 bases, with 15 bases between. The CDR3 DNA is TGTGCCACCAGTGACTCAACAGGGTGGCTAGAGACCCAGTACTTC. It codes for CATSDSTGWLETQYF.

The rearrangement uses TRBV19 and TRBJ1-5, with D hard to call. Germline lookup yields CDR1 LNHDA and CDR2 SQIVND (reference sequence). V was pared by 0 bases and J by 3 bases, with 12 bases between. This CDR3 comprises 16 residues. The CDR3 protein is CASSIDMQRINQPQHF. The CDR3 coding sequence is TGTGCCAGTAGTATAGATATGCAGCGTATCAATCAGCCCCAGCATTTT. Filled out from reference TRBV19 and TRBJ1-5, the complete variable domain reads DGGITQSPKYLFRKEGQNVTLSCEQNLNHDAMYWYRQDPGQGLRLIYYSQIVNDFQKGDIAEGYSVSREKKESFPLTVTSAQKNPTAFYLCASSIDMQRINQPQHFGDGTRLSIL.

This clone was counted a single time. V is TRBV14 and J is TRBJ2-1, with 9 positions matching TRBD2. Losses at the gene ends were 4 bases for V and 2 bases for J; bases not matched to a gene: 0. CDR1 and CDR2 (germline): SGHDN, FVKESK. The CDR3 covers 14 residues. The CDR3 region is CASSPSGAYNEQFF. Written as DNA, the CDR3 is TGTGCCAGCAGCCCTAGCGGGGCCTACAATGAGCAGTTCTTC.

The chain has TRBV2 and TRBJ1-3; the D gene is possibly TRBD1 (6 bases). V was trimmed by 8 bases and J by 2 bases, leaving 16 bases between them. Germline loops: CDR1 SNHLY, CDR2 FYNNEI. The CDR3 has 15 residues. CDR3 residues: CASQGQLKAGNTIYF. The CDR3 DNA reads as TGTGCCAGCCAGGGACAACTGAAGGCTGGAAACACCATATATTTT.

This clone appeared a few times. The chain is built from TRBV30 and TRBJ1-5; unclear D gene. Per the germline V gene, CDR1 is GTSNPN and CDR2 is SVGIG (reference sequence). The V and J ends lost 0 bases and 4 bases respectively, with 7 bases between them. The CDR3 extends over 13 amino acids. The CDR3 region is CAWSVQSNQPQHF. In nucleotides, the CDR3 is TGTGCCTGGAGTGTACAGTCGAATCAGCCCCAGCATTTT.

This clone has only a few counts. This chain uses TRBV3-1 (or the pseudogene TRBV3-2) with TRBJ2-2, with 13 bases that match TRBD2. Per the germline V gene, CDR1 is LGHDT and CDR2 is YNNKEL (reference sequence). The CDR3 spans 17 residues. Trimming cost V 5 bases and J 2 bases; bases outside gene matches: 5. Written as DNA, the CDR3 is TGTGCCAGCAGCACCCGGACTAGCGGGGGAAACACCGGGGAGCTGTTTTTT. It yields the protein CASSTRTSGGNTGELFF.

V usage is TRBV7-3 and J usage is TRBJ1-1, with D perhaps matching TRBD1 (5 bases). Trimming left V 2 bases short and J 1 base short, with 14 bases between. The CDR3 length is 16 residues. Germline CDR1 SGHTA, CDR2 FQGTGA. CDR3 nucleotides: TGTGCCAGCAGCTTATCAGGAGGGGTTCGGAACACTGAAGCTTTCTTT. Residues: CASSLSGGVRNTEAFF.

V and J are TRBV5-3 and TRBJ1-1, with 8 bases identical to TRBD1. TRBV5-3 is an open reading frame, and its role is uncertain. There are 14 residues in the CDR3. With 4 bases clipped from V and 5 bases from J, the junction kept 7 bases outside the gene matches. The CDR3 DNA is TGTGCCAGAAGCCCCAGGGGGCGCGGTACTGAAGCTTTCTTT. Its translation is CARSPRGRGTEAFF.

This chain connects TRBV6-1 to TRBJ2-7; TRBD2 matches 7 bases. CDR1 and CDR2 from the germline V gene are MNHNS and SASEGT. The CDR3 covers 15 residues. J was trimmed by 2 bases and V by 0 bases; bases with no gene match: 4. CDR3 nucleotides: TGTGCCAGCAGTGAAGCGTCAGCGGGGACCTACGAGCAGTACTTC. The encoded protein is CASSEASAGTYEQYF.

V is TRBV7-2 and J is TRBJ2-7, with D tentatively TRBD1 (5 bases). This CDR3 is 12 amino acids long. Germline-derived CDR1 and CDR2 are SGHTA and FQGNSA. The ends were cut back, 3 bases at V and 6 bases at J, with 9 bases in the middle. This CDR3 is CASSFDRIEQYF. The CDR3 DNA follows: TGTGCCAGCAGCTTTGACAGAATCGAGCAGTACTTC.

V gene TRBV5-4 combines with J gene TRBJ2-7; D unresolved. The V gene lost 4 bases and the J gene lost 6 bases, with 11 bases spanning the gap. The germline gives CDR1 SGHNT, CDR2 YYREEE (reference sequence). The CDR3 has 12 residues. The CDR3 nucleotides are TGTGCCAGCAGCCAATCTCCGAGCGAGCAGTACTTC. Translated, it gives CASSQSPSEQYF.

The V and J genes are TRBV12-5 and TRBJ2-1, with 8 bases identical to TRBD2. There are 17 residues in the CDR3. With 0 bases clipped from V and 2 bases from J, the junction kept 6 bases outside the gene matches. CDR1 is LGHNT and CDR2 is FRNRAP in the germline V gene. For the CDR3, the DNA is TGTGCTAGTGGTTTGGTACTCAGCGGGAGCCCCTACAATGAGCAGTTCTTC. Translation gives CASGLVLSGSPYNEQFF.

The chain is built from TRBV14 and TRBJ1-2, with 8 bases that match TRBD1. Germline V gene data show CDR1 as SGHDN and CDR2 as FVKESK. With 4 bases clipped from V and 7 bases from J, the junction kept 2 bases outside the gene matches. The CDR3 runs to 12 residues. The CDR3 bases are TGTGCCAGCAGCCGGACAGGGTTTGGCTACACCTTC. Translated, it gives CASSRTGFGYTF.

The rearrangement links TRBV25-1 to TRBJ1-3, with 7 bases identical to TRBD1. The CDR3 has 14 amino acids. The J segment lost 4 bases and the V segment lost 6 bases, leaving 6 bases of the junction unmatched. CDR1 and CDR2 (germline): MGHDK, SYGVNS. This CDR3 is CASSPTGEGNTIYF. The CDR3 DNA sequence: TGTGCCAGCAGCCCAACAGGGGAAGGAAACACCATATATTTT. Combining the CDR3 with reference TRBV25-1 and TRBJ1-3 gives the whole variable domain EADIYQTPRYLVIGTGKKITLECSQTMGHDKMYWYQQDPGMELHLIHYSYGVNSTEKGDLSSESTVSRIRTEHFPLTLESARPSHTSQYLCASSPTGEGNTIYFGEGSWLTVV.

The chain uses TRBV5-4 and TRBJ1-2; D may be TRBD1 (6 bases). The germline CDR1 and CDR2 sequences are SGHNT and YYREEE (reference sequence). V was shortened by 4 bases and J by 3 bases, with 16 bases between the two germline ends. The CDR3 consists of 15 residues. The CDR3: CASSGSGRGDYGYTF. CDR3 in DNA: TGTGCCAGCAGCGGCTCGGGCAGGGGCGACTATGGCTACACCTTC.

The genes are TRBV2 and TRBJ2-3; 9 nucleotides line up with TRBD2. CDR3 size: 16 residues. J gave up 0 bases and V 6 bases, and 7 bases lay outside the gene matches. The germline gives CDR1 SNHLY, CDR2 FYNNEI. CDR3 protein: CASRKTSGLSTDTQYF. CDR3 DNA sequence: TGTGCCAGCAGGAAGACTAGCGGCCTTAGCACAGATACGCAGTATTTT.

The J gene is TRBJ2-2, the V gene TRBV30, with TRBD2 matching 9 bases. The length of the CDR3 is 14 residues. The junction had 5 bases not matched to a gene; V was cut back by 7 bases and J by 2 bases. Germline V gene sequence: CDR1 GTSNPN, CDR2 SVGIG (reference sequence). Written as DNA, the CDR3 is TGTGCCTACCCGACTAGCGGTAACACCGGGGAGCTGTTTTTT. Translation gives CAYPTSGNTGELFF.

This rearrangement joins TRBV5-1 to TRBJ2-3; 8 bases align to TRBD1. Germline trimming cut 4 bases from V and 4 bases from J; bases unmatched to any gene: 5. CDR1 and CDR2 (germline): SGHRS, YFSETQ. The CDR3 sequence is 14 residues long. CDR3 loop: CASSRTDRADTQYF. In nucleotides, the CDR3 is TGCGCCAGCAGCAGGACGGACAGGGCAGATACGCAGTATTTT.

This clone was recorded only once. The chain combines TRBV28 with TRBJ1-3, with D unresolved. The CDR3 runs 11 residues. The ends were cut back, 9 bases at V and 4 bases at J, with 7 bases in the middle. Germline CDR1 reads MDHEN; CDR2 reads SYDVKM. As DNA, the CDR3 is TGTGCCAGTCAAACAGGAAACACCATATATTTT. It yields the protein CASQTGNTIYF.

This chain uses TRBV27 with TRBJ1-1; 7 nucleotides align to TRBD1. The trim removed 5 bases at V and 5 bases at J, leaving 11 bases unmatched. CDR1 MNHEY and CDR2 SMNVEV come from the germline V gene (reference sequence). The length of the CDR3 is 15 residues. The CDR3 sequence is CASSLGTAGLTEAFF. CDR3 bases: TGTGCCAGCAGTCTCGGGACAGCTGGGTTGACTGAAGCTTTCTTT.

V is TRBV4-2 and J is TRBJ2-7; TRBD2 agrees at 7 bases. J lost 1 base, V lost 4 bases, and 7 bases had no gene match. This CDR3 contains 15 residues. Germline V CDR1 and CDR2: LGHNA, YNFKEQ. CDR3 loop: CASSPQGAGSYEQYF. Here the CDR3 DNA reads TGTGCCAGCAGCCCCCAAGGAGCGGGGTCCTACGAGCAGTACTTC.

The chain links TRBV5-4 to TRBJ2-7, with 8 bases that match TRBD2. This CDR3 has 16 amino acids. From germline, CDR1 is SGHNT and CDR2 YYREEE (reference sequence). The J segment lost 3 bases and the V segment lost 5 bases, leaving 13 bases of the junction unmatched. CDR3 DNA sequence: TGTGCCAGCAGGCATCGAGCGGGAGATCTCGTCTACGAGCAGTACTTC. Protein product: CASRHRAGDLVYEQYF.

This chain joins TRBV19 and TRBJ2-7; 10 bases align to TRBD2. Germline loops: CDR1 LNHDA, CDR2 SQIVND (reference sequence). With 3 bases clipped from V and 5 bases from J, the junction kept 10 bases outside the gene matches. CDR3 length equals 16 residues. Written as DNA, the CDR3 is TGTGCCAGTAGTATTAATATGGGACTAGCGTTCCACGAGCAGTACTTC. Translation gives CASSINMGLAFHEQYF.

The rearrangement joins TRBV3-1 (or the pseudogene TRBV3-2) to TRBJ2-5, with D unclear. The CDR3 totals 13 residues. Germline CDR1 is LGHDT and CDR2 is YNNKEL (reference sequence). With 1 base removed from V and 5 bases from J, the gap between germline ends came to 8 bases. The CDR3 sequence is CASSQGFGETQYF. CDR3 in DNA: TGTGCCAGCAGCCAAGGGTTCGGGGAGACCCAGTACTTC.

Here the CDR3 DNA reads TGTGCCAGCAGCCCCTCGCCAGGGTATGGCTACACCTTC. Protein sequence: CASSPSPGYGYTF. V and J are TRBV7-9 and TRBJ1-2; D might be TRBD1 (5 bases). This CDR3 has 13 residues. Trimming stripped 5 bases from V and 5 bases from J, with 12 bases between. Germline V gene lookup returns CDR1 SEHNR and CDR2 FQNEAQ (reference sequence).

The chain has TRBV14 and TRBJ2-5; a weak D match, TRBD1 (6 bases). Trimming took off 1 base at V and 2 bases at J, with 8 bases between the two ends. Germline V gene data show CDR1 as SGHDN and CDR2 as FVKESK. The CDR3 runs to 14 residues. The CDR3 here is CASSQVGGQETQYF. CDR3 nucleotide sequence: TGTGCCAGCAGCCAAGTAGGGGGACAAGAGACCCAGTACTTC.